This is a list of T cell receptor beta chains from one sample in a study of T cell responses to AZD1222 COVID-19 vaccine. Profiling relied on immunoSEQ multiplex PCR, and the TCRdb table lists in-frame clones only, not all of them. The sample yields around 99,000 clones, roughly 84% seen once. This material consisted of peripheral blood, taken on day 0 of AZD1222 vaccination. Receptors were obtained from an adult in good health. CDR3s include the opening cysteine and the closing phenylalanine or tryptophan. Expanded clones are given a class, and other clones once, few, many or no size at all.

abundance	v_gene	CDR3aa
-	TRBV4-3	CASSQIQGQPQHF
-	TRBV12-3/TRBV12-4	CASSRLEPAFF
few	TRBV7-2	CASSLVGGRVAYEQYF
few	TRBV6-5	CASNSRDRGYNEQFF
once	TRBV4-1	CASSLGTGPEAFF
-	TRBV3-1/TRBV3-2	CASSQDMTDPNYGYTF
-	TRBV2	CASSTRLIYEQYF
once	TRBV6-2/TRBV6-3	CASSPDWGTEAFF
-	TRBV4-3	CASSQGAQTNSPLHF
-	TRBV20-1	CSAGEAFF
-	TRBV4-1	CASSPGSTDTQYF
-	TRBV11-3	CASSLGGAGITYNEQFF
-	TRBV20-1	CSASSGGETQYF
many	TRBV29-1	CSVEGLAGGPSYNEQFF
-	TRBV5-4	CASSWGIMDTEAFF
-	TRBV5-4	CASSSGPLNQPQHF
-	TRBV18	CASSPYLGLNTEAFF
-	TRBV7-9	CASSLGTSGGAHPYEQYF
-	TRBV5-4	CASSFRQGVQETQYF
once	TRBV2	CASGTGARNYGYTF
-	TRBV27	CASSLTGYYEQYF
once	TRBV6-5	CASSYRGNSPLHF
-	TRBV9	CASSVGTGLMNTEAFF
-	TRBV2	CASSVSINYGYTF
-	TRBV10-2	CASSDRRYGYTF
-	TRBV7-8	CASSPMMGNTIYF
few	TRBV5-5	CASSPLSPGAYEQYF
-	TRBV6-6	CATTPGERVYSPLHF
-	TRBV20-1	CSASAMSNNEQFF
once	TRBV7-3	CASSLRSSGSDTQYF
-	TRBV27	CASSLSGGGIGNTIYF
-	TRBV27	CASSLWVTGELFF
-	TRBV10-2	CASSERRGQEKLFF
-	TRBV12-3/TRBV12-4	CASSSAQNEKLFF
-	TRBV7-2	CASSFGQATDTQYF
-	TRBV5-4	CASSLGGTGRVSGYTF
-	TRBV9	CASSPGQGALTGEQYF
once	TRBV19	CASSRDGSSYEQYF
-	TRBV10-3	CAISEGRENGYTF
-	TRBV30	CAWSGRLNEKLFF
-	TRBV24-1	CATSVPGGGANTGELFF
-	TRBV6-2/TRBV6-3	CASSWGYTDTQYF
-	TRBV2	CASSETAGPEETQYF
-	TRBV27	CASSAGQGLSSYNSPLHF
-	TRBV11-3	CASSSTGLYGYTF
-	TRBV15	CATSRGPPYNEQFF
few	TRBV9	CASSVAWDRPSYEQYF
-	TRBV3-1/TRBV3-2	CASSELQGAKNIQYF
-	TRBV6-6	CASSSRESEKLFF
-	TRBV24-1	CATSDGADRANGELFF
-	TRBV12-5	CASGSGQGRGEKLFF
-	TRBV4-1	CASSHRQGSNQPQHF
-	TRBV6-5	CASSYVGGPLNEQFF
-	TRBV25-1	CASSPPAVGTGELFF
-	TRBV21-1	CASSKGGQGRDTGELFF